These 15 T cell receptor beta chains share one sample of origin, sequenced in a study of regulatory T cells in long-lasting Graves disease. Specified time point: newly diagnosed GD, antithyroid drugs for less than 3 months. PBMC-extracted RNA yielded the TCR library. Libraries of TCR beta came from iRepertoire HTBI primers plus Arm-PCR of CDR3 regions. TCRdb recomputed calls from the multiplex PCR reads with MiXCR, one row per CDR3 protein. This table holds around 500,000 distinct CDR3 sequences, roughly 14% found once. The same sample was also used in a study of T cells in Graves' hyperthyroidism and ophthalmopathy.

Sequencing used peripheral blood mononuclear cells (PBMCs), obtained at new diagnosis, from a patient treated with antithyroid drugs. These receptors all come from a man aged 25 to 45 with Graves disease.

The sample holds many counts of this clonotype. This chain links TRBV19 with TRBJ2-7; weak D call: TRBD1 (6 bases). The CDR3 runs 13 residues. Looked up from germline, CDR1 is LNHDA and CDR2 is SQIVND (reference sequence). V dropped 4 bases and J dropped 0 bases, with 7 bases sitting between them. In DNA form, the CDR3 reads TGTGCCAGTAGTACGGACAGCTCCTACGAGCAGTACTTC. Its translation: CASSTDSSYEQYF. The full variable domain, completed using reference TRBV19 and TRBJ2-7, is DGGITQSPKYLFRKEGQNVTLSCEQNLNHDAMYWYRQDPGQGLRLIYYSQIVNDFQKGDIAEGYSVSREKKESFPLTVTSAQKNPTAFYLCASSTDSSYEQYFGPGTRLTVT.

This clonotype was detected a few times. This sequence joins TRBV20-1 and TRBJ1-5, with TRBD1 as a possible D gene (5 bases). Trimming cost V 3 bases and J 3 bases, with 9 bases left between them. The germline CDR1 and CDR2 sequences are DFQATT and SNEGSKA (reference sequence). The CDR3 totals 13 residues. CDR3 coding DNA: TGCAGTGCTAGCAGGGCAATCAATCAGCCCCAGCATTTT. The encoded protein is CSASRAINQPQHF.

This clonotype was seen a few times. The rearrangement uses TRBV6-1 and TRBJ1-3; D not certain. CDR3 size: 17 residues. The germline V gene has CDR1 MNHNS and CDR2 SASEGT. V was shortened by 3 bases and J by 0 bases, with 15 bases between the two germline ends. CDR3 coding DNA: TGTGCCAGCAGTGAGCGGCCGCGTTGGTACTCTGGAAACACCATATATTTT. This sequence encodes CASSERPRWYSGNTIYF.

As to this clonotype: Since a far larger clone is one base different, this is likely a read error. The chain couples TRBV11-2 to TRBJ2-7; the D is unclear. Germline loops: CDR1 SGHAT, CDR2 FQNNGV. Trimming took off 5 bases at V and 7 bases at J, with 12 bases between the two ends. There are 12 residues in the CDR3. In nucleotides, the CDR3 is TGTGCCAGCAGCCGAATTTTGGATGAGCAGTACTTC. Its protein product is CASSRILDEQYF.

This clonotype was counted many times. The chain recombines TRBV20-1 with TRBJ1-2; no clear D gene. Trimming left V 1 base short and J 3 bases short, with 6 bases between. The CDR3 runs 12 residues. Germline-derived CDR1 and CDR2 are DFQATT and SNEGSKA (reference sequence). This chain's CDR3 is CSARVQYYGYTF. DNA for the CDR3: TGCAGTGCTAGAGTCCAGTACTATGGCTACACCTTC.

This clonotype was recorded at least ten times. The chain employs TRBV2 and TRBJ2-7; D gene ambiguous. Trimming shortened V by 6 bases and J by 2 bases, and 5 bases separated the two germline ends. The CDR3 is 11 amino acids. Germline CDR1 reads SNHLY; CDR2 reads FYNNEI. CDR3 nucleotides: TGTGCCAGCAGGGAGACCTACGAGCAGTACTTC. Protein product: CASRETYEQYF.

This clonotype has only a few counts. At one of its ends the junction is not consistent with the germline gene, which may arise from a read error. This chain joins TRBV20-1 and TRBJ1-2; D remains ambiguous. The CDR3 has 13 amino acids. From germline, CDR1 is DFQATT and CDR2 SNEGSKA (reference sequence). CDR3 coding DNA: TGCAGTGCTAGTACGGGGTCAGACGACCGTTACCTCTTC. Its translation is CSASTGSDDRYLF.

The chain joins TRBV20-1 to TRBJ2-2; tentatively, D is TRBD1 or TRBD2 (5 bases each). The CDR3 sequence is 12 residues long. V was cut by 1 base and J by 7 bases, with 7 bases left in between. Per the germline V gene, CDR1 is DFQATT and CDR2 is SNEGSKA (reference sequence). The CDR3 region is CSARGGSGELFF. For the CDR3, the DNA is TGCAGTGCTAGAGGGGGGAGCGGGGAGCTGTTTTTT.

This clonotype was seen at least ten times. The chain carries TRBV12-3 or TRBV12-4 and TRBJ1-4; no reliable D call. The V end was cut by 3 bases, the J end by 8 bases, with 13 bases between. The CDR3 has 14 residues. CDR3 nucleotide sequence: TGTGCCAGCAGTTTGTCGGGGAGAGGCGAAAAACTGTTTTTT. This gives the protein CASSLSGRGEKLFF.

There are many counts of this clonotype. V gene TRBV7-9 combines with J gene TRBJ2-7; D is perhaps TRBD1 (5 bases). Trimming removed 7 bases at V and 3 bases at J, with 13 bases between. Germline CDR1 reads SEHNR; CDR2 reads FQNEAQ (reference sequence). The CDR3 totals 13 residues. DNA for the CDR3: TGTGCCAGCACTCAGGGAAGTAACTACGAGCAGTACTTC. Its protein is CASTQGSNYEQYF. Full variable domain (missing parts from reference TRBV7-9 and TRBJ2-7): DTGVSQNPRHKITKRGQNVTFRCDPISEHNRLYWYRQTLGQGPEFLTYFQNEAQLEKSRLLSDRFSAERPKGSFSTLEIQRTEQGDSAMYLCASTQGSNYEQYFGPGTRLTVT.

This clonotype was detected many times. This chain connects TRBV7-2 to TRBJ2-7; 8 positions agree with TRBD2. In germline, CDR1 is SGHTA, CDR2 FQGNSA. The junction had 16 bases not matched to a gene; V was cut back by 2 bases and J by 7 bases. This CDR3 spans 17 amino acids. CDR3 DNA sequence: TGTGCCAGCAGCTTAATGATAGCGGGATGGGGGACGGGGGAGCAGTACTTC. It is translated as CASSLMIAGWGTGEQYF.

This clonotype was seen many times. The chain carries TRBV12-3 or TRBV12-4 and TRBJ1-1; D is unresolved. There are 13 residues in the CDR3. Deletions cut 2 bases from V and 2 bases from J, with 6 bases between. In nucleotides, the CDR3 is TGTGCCAGCAGTTTAAGGGTAAACACTGAAGCTTTCTTT. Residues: CASSLRVNTEAFF.

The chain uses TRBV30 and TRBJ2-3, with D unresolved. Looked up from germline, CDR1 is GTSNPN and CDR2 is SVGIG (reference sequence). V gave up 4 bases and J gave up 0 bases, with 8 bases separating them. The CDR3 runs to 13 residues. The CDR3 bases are TGTGCCTGGACCCTCCGGAGCACAGATACGCAGTATTTT. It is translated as CAWTLRSTDTQYF.

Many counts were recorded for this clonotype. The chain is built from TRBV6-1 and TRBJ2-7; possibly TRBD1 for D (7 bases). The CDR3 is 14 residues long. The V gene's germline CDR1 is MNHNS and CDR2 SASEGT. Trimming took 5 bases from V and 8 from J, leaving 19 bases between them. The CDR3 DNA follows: TGTGCCAGCAGTACCCACGACAGGGACTTTCAGCAGTACTTC. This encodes CASSTHDRDFQQYF.

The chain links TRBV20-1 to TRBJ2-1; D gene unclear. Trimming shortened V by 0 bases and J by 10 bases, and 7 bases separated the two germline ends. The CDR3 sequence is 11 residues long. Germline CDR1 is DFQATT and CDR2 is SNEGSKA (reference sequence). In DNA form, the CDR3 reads TGCAGTGCTAGAGATTCTGGGGAGCAGTTCTTC. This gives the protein CSARDSGEQFF.